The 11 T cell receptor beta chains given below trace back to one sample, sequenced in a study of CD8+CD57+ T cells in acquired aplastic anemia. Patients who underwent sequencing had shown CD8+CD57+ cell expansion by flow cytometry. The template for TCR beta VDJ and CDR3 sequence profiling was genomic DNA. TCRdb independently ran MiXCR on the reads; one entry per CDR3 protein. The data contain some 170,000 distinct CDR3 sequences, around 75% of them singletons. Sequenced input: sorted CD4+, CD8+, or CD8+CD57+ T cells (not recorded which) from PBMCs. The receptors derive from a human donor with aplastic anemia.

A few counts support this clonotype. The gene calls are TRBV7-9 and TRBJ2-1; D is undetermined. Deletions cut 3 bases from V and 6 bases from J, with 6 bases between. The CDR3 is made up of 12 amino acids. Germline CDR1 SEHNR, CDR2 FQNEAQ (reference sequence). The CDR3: CASSFDRNEQFF. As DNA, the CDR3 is TGTGCCAGCAGCTTTGATCGCAATGAGCAGTTCTTC.

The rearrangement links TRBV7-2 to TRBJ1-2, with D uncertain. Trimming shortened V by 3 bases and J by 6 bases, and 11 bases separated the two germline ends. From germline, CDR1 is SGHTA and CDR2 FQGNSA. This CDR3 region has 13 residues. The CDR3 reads CASSFARSDGYTF. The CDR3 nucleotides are TGTGCCAGCAGCTTTGCCAGGTCGGATGGCTACACCTTC.

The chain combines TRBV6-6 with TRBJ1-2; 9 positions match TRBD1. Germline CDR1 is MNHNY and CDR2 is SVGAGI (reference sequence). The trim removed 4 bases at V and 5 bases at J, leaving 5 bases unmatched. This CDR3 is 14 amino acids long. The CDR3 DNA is TGTGCCAGCAGTTGGGACAGGGATTCATATGGCTACACCTTC. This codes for CASSWDRDSYGYTF.

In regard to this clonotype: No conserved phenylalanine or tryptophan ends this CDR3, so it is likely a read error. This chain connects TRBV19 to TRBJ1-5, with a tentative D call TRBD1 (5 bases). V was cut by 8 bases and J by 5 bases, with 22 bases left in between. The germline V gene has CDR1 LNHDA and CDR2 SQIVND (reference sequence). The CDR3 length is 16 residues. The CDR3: CASRSITSQGDQPQHC. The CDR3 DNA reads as TGTGCCAGTCGTAGTATTACGTCTCAGGGAGATCAGCCCCAGCATTGT.

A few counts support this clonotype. This CDR3 is CASSPGTSGANVLTF. The CDR3 region has the DNA TGTGCCAGCAGCCCCGGGACTAGCGGGGCCAACGTCCTGACTTTC. V usage is TRBV6-4 and J usage is TRBJ2-6; 9 bases map to TRBD2. The CDR3 consists of 15 residues. The V gene end was trimmed by 6 bases and the J gene end by 4 bases; junction bases not matched to a gene: 4. Looked up from germline, CDR1 is MRHNA and CDR2 is SNTAGT.

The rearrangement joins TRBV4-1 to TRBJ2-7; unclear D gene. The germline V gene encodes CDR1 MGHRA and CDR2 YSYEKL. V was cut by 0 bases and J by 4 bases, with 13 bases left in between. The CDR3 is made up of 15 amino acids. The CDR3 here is CASSQDSRALYEQYF. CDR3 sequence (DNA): TGCGCCAGCAGCCAAGATAGTCGGGCCCTATACGAGCAGTACTTC.

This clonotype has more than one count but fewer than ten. The CDR3 nucleotides read TGTGCCAGCATTAGCGGCCCCACGGATACGCAGTATTTT. It yields the protein CASISGPTDTQYF. The V gene is TRBV2, the J gene TRBJ2-3, with D possibly TRBD2 on 6 matching bases. Per the germline V gene, CDR1 is SNHLY and CDR2 is FYNNEI. V lost 7 bases, J lost 6 bases, and 14 bases lay in between. This CDR3 spans 13 amino acids.

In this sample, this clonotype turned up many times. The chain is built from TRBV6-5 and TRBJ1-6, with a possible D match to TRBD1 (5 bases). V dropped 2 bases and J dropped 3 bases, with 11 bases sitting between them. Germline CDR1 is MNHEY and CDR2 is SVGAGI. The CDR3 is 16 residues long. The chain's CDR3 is CASSYQDTHYNSPLHF. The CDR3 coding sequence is TGTGCCAGCAGTTACCAGGACACCCACTATAATTCACCCCTCCACTTT.

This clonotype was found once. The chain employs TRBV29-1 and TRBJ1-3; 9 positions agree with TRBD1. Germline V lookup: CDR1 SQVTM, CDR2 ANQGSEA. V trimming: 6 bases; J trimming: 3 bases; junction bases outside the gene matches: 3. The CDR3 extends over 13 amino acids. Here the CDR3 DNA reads TGCAGCGTGGGGGACAGGGTTGGAAACACCATATATTTT. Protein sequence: CSVGDRVGNTIYF.

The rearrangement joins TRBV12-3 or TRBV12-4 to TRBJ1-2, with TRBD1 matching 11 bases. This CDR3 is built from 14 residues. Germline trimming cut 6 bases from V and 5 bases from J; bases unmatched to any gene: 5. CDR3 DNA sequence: TGTGCCAGCAGCCCGGACAGGGGGCTTTATGGCTACACCTTC. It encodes CASSPDRGLYGYTF.

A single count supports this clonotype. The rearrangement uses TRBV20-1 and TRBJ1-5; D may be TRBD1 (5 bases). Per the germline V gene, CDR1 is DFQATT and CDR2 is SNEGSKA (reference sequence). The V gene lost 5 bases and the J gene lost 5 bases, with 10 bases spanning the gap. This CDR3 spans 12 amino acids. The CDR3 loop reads CSAGGGDQPQHF. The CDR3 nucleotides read TGCAGTGCTGGGGGAGGAGATCAGCCCCAGCATTTT.